These 26 T cell receptor beta chains were all obtained from the same sample, sequenced in a study of T cell repertoires in cytomegalovirus infection. TCRdb called the reads again in MiXCR, with one record for every CDR3 protein. The sample includes some 560,000 distinct CDR3 sequences, around 40% seen only once; the top ten take 48%. These receptors have no known antigen. Sequences were derived from cultured PBMCs, sampled from culture after CMV antigen stimulation. The receptor set was obtained from a human donor in good health (CMV status not recorded). Some clones in this sample may be carry-over from other donors' samples.

The V call is TRBV6-6, the J call TRBJ2-1; 10 bases fit TRBD2. The V and J ends lost 7 bases and 7 bases, in that order; junction bases with no gene match: 25. The length of the CDR3 is 20 residues. Germline loops: CDR1 MNHNY, CDR2 SVGAGI (reference sequence). CDR3 in amino acids: CASNSIAGGLQGGYWNEQFF. CDR3 coding DNA: TGTGCCAGCAACTCGATAGCGGGGGGATTACAAGGGGGTTACTGGAATGAGCAGTTCTTC.

The rearrangement links TRBV5-6 to TRBJ2-5, with unresolved D. This CDR3 has 11 residues. Trimming took off 4 bases at V and 11 bases at J, with 12 bases between the two ends. Germline assignment: CDR1 SGHDT and CDR2 YYEEEE. DNA of the CDR3: TGTGCCAGCAGCAGGGAAGGCGTTCAGTACTTC. Encoded protein: CASSREGVQYF.

This sequence joins TRBV29-1 and TRBJ2-1; D assignment may be TRBD1 or TRBD2 (6 bases each). V was shortened by 7 bases and J by 6 bases, with 19 bases between the two germline ends. This CDR3 contains 14 residues. Germline lookup yields CDR1 SQVTM and CDR2 ANQGSEA. CDR3 loop: CSGRGGWGTNEQFF. The CDR3 coding sequence is TGCAGCGGTCGAGGGGGGTGGGGCACCAATGAGCAGTTCTTC.

The V gene is TRBV6-1, the J gene TRBJ2-5; tentatively, D is TRBD2 (5 bases). V was cut by 6 bases and J by 5 bases, with 16 bases left in between. The CDR3 runs 14 residues. From germline, CDR1 is MNHNS and CDR2 SASEGT. Here the CDR3 reads CASSQAGPGETQYF. The CDR3 nucleotides are TGTGCCAGCAGCCAGGCCGGGCCGGGGGAGACCCAGTACTTC.

A word on this clonotype: The CDR3 does not end in the conserved phenylalanine or tryptophan, so this is likely a read error. The chain couples TRBV7-6 to TRBJ2-5, with D perhaps matching TRBD1 (5 bases). Between the trimmed V and J ends, which lost 5 bases and 1 base, there was a span of 17 bases. CDR1 SGHVS and CDR2 FNYEAQ come from the germline V gene. The CDR3 runs 16 residues. CDR3 in DNA: TGTGCCAGCAGCCCGACACCAGCGACAGTCCAAGAGACCCAGTACTGC. Encoded protein: CASSPTPATVQETQYC.

The chain joins TRBV28 to TRBJ2-5; TRBD2 agrees at 11 bases. With 5 bases clipped from V and 3 bases from J, the junction kept 5 bases outside the gene matches. The CDR3 runs to 15 residues. Germline V lookup: CDR1 MDHEN, CDR2 SYDVKM. CDR3 DNA sequence: TGTGCCAGCAGTCCTGGGACTAGCGGTAAAGAGACCCAGTACTTC. It yields the protein CASSPGTSGKETQYF. The full variable domain, in which reference TRBV28 and TRBJ2-5 provide the parts outside the CDR3, is DVKVTQSSRYLVKRTGEKVFLECVQDMDHENMFWYRQDPGLGLRLIYFSYDVKMKEKGDIPEGYSVSREKKERFSLILESASTNQTSMYLCASSPGTSGKETQYFGPGTRLLVL.

In this sample, this clonotype turned up a few times. This sequence joins TRBV6-2 or TRBV6-3 and TRBJ2-3; D not resolved. CDR3 length equals 14 residues. The germline CDR1 and CDR2 sequences are MNHEY and SVGEGT. V was pared by 0 bases and J by 1 base, with 5 bases between. The CDR3 DNA reads TGTGCCAGCAGTTACTCGACCCGCACAGATACGCAGTATTTT. Translating it yields CASSYSTRTDTQYF.

The chain has TRBV20-1 and TRBJ2-7; D not certain. The CDR3 is 15 residues long. Trimming removed 0 bases from V and 2 bases from J, with 14 bases in between. CDR1 and CDR2 from the germline V gene are DFQATT and SNEGSKA (reference sequence). CDR3 DNA sequence: TGCAGTGCTAGAGATGAAAGCAGGAATCCCTACGAGCAGTACTTC. Protein product: CSARDESRNPYEQYF.

This clonotype has ten or more counts. The rearrangement uses TRBV7-2 and TRBJ2-2, with D possibly TRBD2 on 6 matching bases. Germline CDR1 reads SGHTA; CDR2 reads FQGNSA. The CDR3 covers 15 residues. V was pared by 4 bases and J by 3 bases, with 12 bases between. CDR3 DNA: TGTGCCAGCAGCTCCGGGACTTTTCACACCGGGGAGCTGTTTTTT. The encoded protein is CASSSGTFHTGELFF.

V gene TRBV4-3 combines with J gene TRBJ1-5, with D perhaps matching TRBD1 (5 bases). Germline CDR1 is LGHNA and CDR2 is YSLEER. Trimming removed 0 bases from V and 7 bases from J, with 13 bases in between. This CDR3 spans 15 amino acids. CDR3 loop: CASSQDWGGRQPQHF. The CDR3 coding sequence is TGCGCCAGCAGCCAAGATTGGGGGGGACGGCAGCCCCAGCATTTT.

This clonotype was detected a few times. The V and J genes are TRBV5-5 and TRBJ1-2, with 7 bases matching TRBD1. Trimming cost V 5 bases and J 6 bases; bases outside gene matches: 10. The CDR3 is 14 amino acids. The germline V gene has CDR1 SGHKS and CDR2 YYEKEE (reference sequence). The CDR3 DNA follows: TGTGCCAGCAGGATATCAGGGGGTAGCCATGGCTACACCTTC. It yields the protein CASRISGGSHGYTF.

This clonotype was seen a few times. The chain has TRBV6-6 and TRBJ1-2, with TRBD1 matching over 8 bases. V gave up 4 bases and J gave up 3 bases; unmatched junction bases: 7. This CDR3 has 15 amino acids. Germline-derived CDR1 and CDR2 are MNHNY and SVGAGI (reference sequence). This CDR3 is CASSLGQDIDYGYTF. In DNA form, the CDR3 reads TGTGCCAGCAGTTTGGGACAGGATATTGACTATGGCTACACCTTC.

V gene TRBV28 combines with J gene TRBJ1-2; a weak D match, TRBD1 (6 bases). CDR3 length: 15 residues. The germline V gene encodes CDR1 MDHEN and CDR2 SYDVKM. The germline V and J ends were trimmed by 3 bases and 6 bases, with 17 bases remaining between them. The CDR3 sequence: CASSFYRQAVHGYTF. Written as DNA, the CDR3 is TGTGCCAGCAGTTTTTACCGACAGGCGGTTCATGGCTACACCTTC.

The table lists this clonotype with many counts. The J gene is TRBJ1-6, the V gene TRBV7-2; 8 bases match TRBD1. V gave up 6 bases and J gave up 5 bases; unmatched junction bases: 3. Germline CDR1 SGHTA, CDR2 FQGNSA. The CDR3 consists of 14 residues. CDR3 amino acids: CASSRQGNNSPLHF. The CDR3 DNA sequence: TGTGCCAGCAGTCGACAGGGGAATAATTCACCCCTCCACTTT.

CDR3 region: CASSKMGPTGIGYTF. In DNA form, the CDR3 reads TGTGCCAGTAGTAAGATGGGGCCGACAGGGATCGGCTACACCTTC. The chain links TRBV19 to TRBJ1-2; 7 bases are a match to TRBD1. CDR1 is LNHDA and CDR2 is SQIVND in the germline V gene (reference sequence). V was clipped by 4 bases and J by 8 bases; unmatched bases: 13. The CDR3 has 15 amino acids.

The J gene is TRBJ1-1, the V gene TRBV12-3 or TRBV12-4; D perhaps matches TRBD1 (5 bases). Trimming stripped 6 bases from V and 11 bases from J, with 16 bases between. The CDR3 is 12 amino acids. CDR3 coding DNA: TGTGCCAGCAGACGGCGGGGGTCCTATGCTTTCTTT. Its protein is CASRRRGSYAFF.

The V and J genes are TRBV7-4 and TRBJ2-7; TRBD2 aligns across 12 bases. The germline gives CDR1 SGHVT, CDR2 SQSDAQ. This CDR3 region has 13 residues. The J segment lost 8 bases and the V segment lost 2 bases, leaving 1 base of the junction unmatched. CDR3 loop: CASSLLAGGQQYF. The CDR3 nucleotides read TGTGCCAGCAGCTTACTAGCGGGAGGGCAGCAGTACTTC.

The V and J genes are TRBV19 and TRBJ2-1, with 7 nucleotides matching TRBD1. This CDR3 contains 15 residues. Unmatched junction bases numbered 6, after V lost 5 bases and J lost 2 bases. Germline CDR1 is LNHDA and CDR2 is SQIVND (reference sequence). CDR3 in DNA: TGTGCCAGTAGTCGGACAGGAAGACCCTACAATGAGCAGTTCTTC. It specifies CASSRTGRPYNEQFF.

The V and J genes are TRBV2 and TRBJ1-1; TRBD1 aligns across 7 bases. Trimming at V came to 4 bases and at J to 7 bases, leaving 9 bases not matched to a gene. Germline values: CDR1 SNHLY, CDR2 FYNNEI. The CDR3 length is 14 residues. For the CDR3, the DNA is TGTGCCAGCAGTGGGGGGACAGAAACGAATGAAGCTTTCTTT. The encoded protein is CASSGGTETNEAFF.

V gene TRBV10-3 combines with J gene TRBJ2-7; 7 positions agree with TRBD2. The junction had 2 bases not matched to a gene; V was cut back by 6 bases and J by 0 bases. CDR1 ENHRY and CDR2 SYGVKD come from the germline V gene. The CDR3 is 13 amino acids. The CDR3 nucleotides are TGTGCCATCAGGAGGGACTACTCCTACGAGCAGTACTTC. This codes for CAIRRDYSYEQYF.

This clonotype was recorded many times. J is TRBJ1-6 and V is TRBV7-2; TRBD1 aligns across 7 bases. With V trimmed by 6 bases and J by 12 bases, 11 bases remained unmatched. This CDR3 has 14 amino acids. Germline values: CDR1 SGHTA, CDR2 FQGNSA. CDR3 nucleotides: TGTGCCAGCAGGACCGGGACAGAGGCCCTACCCCTCCACTTT. Amino acids: CASRTGTEALPLHF.

The chain joins TRBV28 to TRBJ2-7; tentatively, D is TRBD1 or TRBD2 (5 bases each). CDR3 size: 18 residues. The V and J ends lost 4 bases and 0 bases respectively, with 22 bases between them. Germline CDR1 is MDHEN and CDR2 is SYDVKM. CDR3 nucleotides: TGTGCCAGCAGTTGGGGGTGGCCGGGGCGAGATAGCTCCTACGAGCAGTACTTC. Translating gives CASSWGWPGRDSSYEQYF.

The chain recombines TRBV4-3 with TRBJ2-1; no firm D call. CDR3 size: 13 residues. Trimming stripped 0 bases from V and 6 bases from J, with 6 bases between. Germline lookup yields CDR1 LGHNA and CDR2 YSLEER. CDR3 bases: TGCGCCAGCAGCCAAGAACCGGGCAATGAGCAGTTCTTC. Translated: CASSQEPGNEQFF.

This clonotype came up a few times. The V call is TRBV12-3 or TRBV12-4, the J call TRBJ2-7, with a possible D match to TRBD2 (6 bases). The CDR3 extends over 13 amino acids. Trimming removed 3 bases from V and 3 bases from J, with 9 bases in between. The CDR3 sequence: CASSFGEVYEQYF. CDR3 in DNA: TGTGCCAGCAGTTTTGGGGAGGTCTACGAGCAGTACTTC.

V gene TRBV12-3 or TRBV12-4 combines with J gene TRBJ2-3, with D tentatively TRBD1 (7 bases). V lost 3 bases to trimming and J lost 3 bases, with 13 bases between them. The CDR3 is 15 amino acids. CDR3: CASSLAGTVTDTQYF. The DNA of the CDR3 is TGTGCCAGCAGTTTGGCGGGGACAGTAACAGATACGCAGTATTTT.

The CDR3 loop is CASSMVGQPQHF. The CDR3, as DNA: TGTGCCAGTAGTATGGTAGGTCAGCCCCAGCATTTT. V and J are TRBV19 and TRBJ1-5; no definite D call. CDR3 length: 12 residues. Trimming pared 3 bases from V and 6 bases from J, leaving 6 bases between. Germline CDR1 reads LNHDA; CDR2 reads SQIVND (reference sequence).